Shown below are 13 T cell receptor beta chains from a single sample sequenced in a study of regulatory T cells in long-lasting Graves disease. CDR3 regions were amplified by Arm-PCR using iRepertoire HTBI primers to build TCR beta libraries. TCRdb re-called the multiplex PCR reads through MiXCR, storing one row per CDR3 protein. The data hold 400,000 or so distinct CDR3 sequences, with around 20% observed a single time. Described time point: persistent/refractory GD, antithyroid drugs over 5 years with positive TRAb. PBMC RNA served as the TCR library source. The sample consisted of peripheral blood mononuclear cells (PBMCs), taken when the disease was refractory, from a patient treated with antithyroid drugs. These receptor sequences come from a female donor with Graves disease.

A note on this clonotype: At one boundary the junction diverges from the germline segment, which might be a read error. This chain connects TRBV4-1 to TRBJ2-6, with D tentatively TRBD1 or TRBD2 (5 bases each). The germline V gene encodes CDR1 MGHRA and CDR2 YSYEKL. The CDR3 spans 20 residues. The CDR3 sequence: CTSSQDILFGASSGANVLTF. Here the CDR3 DNA reads TGCACCAGCAGCCAAGACATTTTATTCGGGGCAAGCTCTGGGGCCAACGTCCTGACTTTC.

This rearrangement joins TRBV7-2 to TRBJ1-6; D gene uncertain. This CDR3 contains 17 residues. CDR1 SGHTA and CDR2 FQGNSA come from the germline V gene. Trimming removed 1 base at V and 0 bases at J, with 10 bases between. The CDR3 sequence: CASSLVSGSSYNSPLHF. CDR3 bases: TGTGCCAGCAGCTTAGTTTCGGGAAGCTCCTATAATTCACCCCTCCACTTT.

This clonotype was seen only a few times. V is TRBV28 and J is TRBJ1-5; D is unresolved. V lost 5 bases, J lost 5 bases, and 13 bases lay in between. The CDR3 is 14 amino acids. Looked up from germline, CDR1 is MDHEN and CDR2 is SYDVKM. For the CDR3, the DNA is TGTGCCAGCAGTATTAGCAGACCCTATCAGCCCCAGCATTTT. It encodes CASSISRPYQPQHF.

This clonotype was detected ten times or more. The CDR3 DNA reads as TGTGCCAGCACACGGAGCGCCGAGACCCAGTACTTC. Translated: CASTRSAETQYF. This chain joins TRBV7-2 and TRBJ2-5; D unresolved. CDR1 SGHTA and CDR2 FQGNSA come from the germline V gene. The CDR3 totals 12 residues. V was clipped by 7 bases and J by 5 bases, with 11 bases between them.

This clonotype has a handful of counts. Relative to the germline gene, one junction end is altered; a read error may explain this. The rearrangement joins TRBV7-7 to TRBJ2-7; D might be TRBD2 (6 bases). The CDR3 contains 14 residues. CDR1 SSHAT and CDR2 FNYEAQ come from the germline V gene (reference sequence). CDR3: CASSLAMEGHEQYF. In DNA, the CDR3 is TGTGCTAGCAGCTTAGCTATGGAGGGCCACGAGCAGTACTTC.

This clonotype was recorded a few times. The CDR3 spells CASSSYLGQAVMTNEKLFF. The CDR3 DNA reads TGTGCCAGCAGTTCCTACCTGGGACAGGCAGTTATGACTAATGAAAAACTGTTTTTT. J is TRBJ1-4 and V is TRBV12-3 or TRBV12-4; 8 nucleotides agree with TRBD1. The length of the CDR3 is 19 residues. With 4 bases clipped from V and 2 bases from J, the junction kept 15 bases outside the gene matches.

The chain couples TRBV20-1 to TRBJ2-7, with TRBD2 matching over 7 bases. The CDR3 runs to 17 residues. V lost 3 bases to trimming and J lost 3 bases; unmatched junction nucleotides: 17. Germline CDR1 DFQATT, CDR2 SNEGSKA (reference sequence). The chain's CDR3 is CSASGSGLADRFYEQYF. In DNA form, the CDR3 reads TGCAGTGCTAGCGGATCAGGCCTAGCGGATCGATTCTACGAGCAGTACTTC.

This clonotype was picked up a small number of times. The J gene is TRBJ2-2, the V gene TRBV5-1, with 8 bases matching TRBD1. The V gene end was trimmed by 0 bases and the J gene end by 5 bases; junction bases not matched to a gene: 9. The CDR3 runs to 17 residues. The germline V gene encodes CDR1 SGHRS and CDR2 YFSETQ. The CDR3 DNA reads TGCGCCAGCAGCTTGGACCCCGGACAGGGATGGACCGGGGAGCTGTTTTTT. It is translated as CASSLDPGQGWTGELFF.

Worth noting for this clonotype: One end of the junction varies from germline; a read error may be responsible. The rearrangement uses TRBV12-3 or TRBV12-4 and TRBJ2-2; 7 positions match TRBD1. The CDR3 contains 17 residues. CDR3: CAISESHRGTDTGELFF. CDR3 DNA sequence: TGTGCCATCAGTGAGTCCCACAGGGGAACGGACACCGGGGAGCTGTTTTTT.

Many counts were recorded for this clonotype. This rearrangement joins TRBV6-5 to TRBJ2-7; TRBD1 aligns across 8 bases. CDR1 is MNHEY, CDR2 SVGAGI, per germline. Unmatched junction bases numbered 5, after V lost 2 bases and J lost 2 bases. The CDR3 runs to 15 residues. CDR3 region: CASSYTGGQTYEQYF. The DNA for the CDR3 is TGTGCCAGCAGTTACACAGGGGGGCAGACCTACGAGCAGTACTTC.

J is TRBJ1-3 and V is TRBV4-2, with D maybe TRBD1 (5 bases). V was clipped by 0 bases and J by 8 bases, with 20 bases between them. Germline-derived CDR1 and CDR2 are LGHNA and YNFKEQ. This CDR3 has 17 residues. CDR3 DNA sequence: TGTGCCAGCAGCCAAGAAAGCCAACAGGCCCCGGGGGACACCATATATTTT. It translates to CASSQESQQAPGDTIYF.

A word on this clonotype: A much larger clone differs from this one at a single base, so this may be a read error. The CDR3 carries no conserved terminal phenylalanine or tryptophan, so it likely arises from a read error. The chain joins TRBV28 to TRBJ2-7; D remains ambiguous. CDR1 and CDR2 (germline): MDHEN, SYDVKM. This CDR3 is built from 14 residues. V was shortened by 7 bases and J by 0 bases, with 13 bases between the two germline ends. This CDR3 is CASTPFAVSYEQYL. Here the CDR3 DNA reads TGTGCCAGCACCCCTTTTGCAGTCTCCTACGAGCAGTACCTC.

This clonotype was seen a handful of times. The chain employs TRBV30 and TRBJ2-7; TRBD2 agrees at 11 bases. This CDR3 has 13 amino acids. Germline trimming cut 2 bases from V and 4 bases from J; bases unmatched to any gene: 1. CDR1 is GTSNPN and CDR2 is SVGIG in the germline V gene (reference sequence). The CDR3 protein is CAWSRTSGYEQYF. In DNA form, the CDR3 reads TGTGCCTGGAGTCGGACTAGCGGGTACGAGCAGTACTTC.